Sequencing of this TCR beta chain was carried out in a study of blood T cell repertoires in COVID-19. Across the study: Both acute and convalescent COVID-19 samples were obtained from the United States, Italy and Spain.

The CDR3 is made up of 14 amino acids. V was trimmed by 7 bases and J by 0 bases, leaving 10 bases between them. CDR1 is SGHRS and CDR2 is YFSETQ in the germline V gene. Clones were read by immunoSEQ multiplex PCR, and TCRdb kept only the in-frame ones, dropping some. Of approximately 400,000 clones in the sample, approximately 90% were seen once. This clone was found once. The sample consisted of PBMCs or T cells enriched from blood (not recorded which). This chain joins TRBV5-1 and TRBJ1-4, with D perhaps TRBD1 (5 bases). The clonotype comes from a woman aged 40 to 50 who had been exposed to COVID-19. In DNA, the CDR3 is TGCGCCAGCCGACAGACATCAACTAATGAAAAACTGTTTTTT. Encoded protein: CASRQTSTNEKLFF.